These T cell receptor beta chains were read from a single sample in a study of blood T cell repertoires in COVID-19. Only in-frame clones appear in the TCRdb table, and some are missing; sequencing was by immunoSEQ multiplex PCR. This table has tens of thousands of clones, 82% appearing once. The sample consisted of peripheral blood. These receptors were taken from a woman older than 75 with acute or convalescent COVID-19. The CDR3 runs from the conserved cysteine through the conserved F or W. Each record gives: V gene, D gene, J gene, clone size, CDR3 protein, CDR3 DNA. The D gene is left open where the match is weak. The listing skips clone size in some rows; elsewhere it reads once, few, many or a size class.

TRBV5-4,NA,TRBJ1-5,few,CASSDGGANQPQHF,TGTGCCAGCAGCGATGGAGGGGCCAATCAGCCCCAGCATTTT
TRBV15,TRBD1,TRBJ2-1,NA,CATSIQGGRENEQFF,TGTGCCACCAGCATACAGGGGGGTAGGGAAAATGAGCAGTTCTTC
TRBV6-1,NA,TRBJ2-2,NA,CASSEVQGNTGELFF,TGTGCCAGCAGTGAAGTGCAGGGGAACACCGGGGAGCTGTTTTTT
TRBV6-1,NA,TRBJ1-1,NA,CASSPVTGNTEAFF,TGTGCCAGCAGTCCCGTGACAGGGAACACTGAAGCTTTCTTT
TRBV11-2,NA,TRBJ1-1,NA,CASSLTRATEAFF,TGTGCCAGCAGCTTAACGAGGGCCACTGAAGCTTTCTTT
TRBV19,TRBD1,TRBJ2-2,NA,CASSIMTGNAGELFF,TGTGCCAGTAGTATCATGACAGGGAATGCCGGGGAGCTGTTTTTT
TRBV28,NA,TRBJ1-1,once,CASSRQATEAFF,TGTGCCAGCAGTCGACAGGCCACTGAAGCTTTCTTT
TRBV6-6,NA,TRBJ1-3,NA,CASSYGQDSGNTIYF,TGTGCCAGCAGTTATGGTCAGGACTCTGGAAACACCATATATTTT
TRBV3-1/TRBV3-2,TRBD1,TRBJ1-4,NA,CASSQGARGEKLFF,TGTGCCAGCAGTCAGGGGGCGCGAGGTGAAAAACTGTTTTTT
TRBV6-2/TRBV6-3,TRBD2,TRBJ2-1,once,CASSYVIAGGRDEQFF,TGTGCCAGCAGTTACGTGATAGCGGGAGGGCGGGATGAGCAGTTCTTC
TRBV11-2,TRBD2,TRBJ2-3,NA,CASSPRLAGFTDTQYF,TGTGCCAGCAGCCCAAGACTAGCGGGATTCACAGATACGCAGTATTTT
TRBV10-2,TRBD1,TRBJ1-2,few,CALGTGPLNGYTF,TGCGCCCTAGGGACAGGGCCTTTGAATGGCTACACCTTC
TRBV28,NA,TRBJ1-2,NA,CASSPVGGPFSTGYTF,TGTGCCAGCAGTCCCGTCGGGGGGCCATTTAGTACGGGCTACACCTTC
TRBV6-6,NA,TRBJ1-4,once,CASSTGGLPNEKLFF,TGTGCCAGCAGTACCGGCGGATTACCTAATGAAAAACTGTTTTTT
TRBV10-2,NA,TRBJ1-2,NA,CASSDWSPVSYGYTF,TGCGCCAGCAGTGACTGGAGCCCCGTCAGCTATGGCTACACCTTC
TRBV6-5,TRBD1,TRBJ2-3,NA,CASRATGTDTQYF,TGTGCCAGCAGGGCGACAGGGACAGATACGCAGTATTTT
TRBV5-1,TRBD1,TRBJ1-5,NA,CASSVQGGNQPQHF,TGCGCCAGCAGCGTACAGGGGGGCAATCAGCCCCAGCATTTT
TRBV27,NA,TRBJ1-1,once,CASSHLGGGTGTEAFF,TGTGCCAGCAGCCACCTGGGCGGGGGAACGGGGACTGAAGCTTTCTTT
TRBV29-1,TRBD2,TRBJ2-5,NA,CSARGLKETQYF,TGCAGCGCACGGGGACTAAAAGAGACCCAGTACTTC
TRBV6-4,NA,TRBJ2-1,NA,CASSREFGHEQFF,TGTGCCAGCAGTCGGGAGTTCGGCCATGAGCAGTTCTTC
TRBV4-2,NA,TRBJ2-4,once,CASSQDGSGIQYF,TGTGCCAGCAGCCAAGATGGTAGCGGCATTCAGTACTTC
TRBV27,TRBD1,TRBJ2-7,NA,CASSGARQGNYEQYF,TGTGCCAGCAGTGGGGCCCGACAGGGTAACTACGAGCAGTACTTC
TRBV18,TRBD2,TRBJ2-1,once,CASSPQTSGGAANEQFF,TGTGCCAGCTCACCCCAGACTAGCGGGGGGGCCGCGAATGAGCAGTTCTTC
TRBV29-1,NA,TRBJ2-5,NA,CSVRARGVQETQYF,TGCAGCGTGAGGGCACGGGGAGTCCAAGAGACCCAGTACTTC
TRBV7-2,TRBD2,TRBJ2-7,NA,CASIPGGSSYEQYF,TGTGCCAGCATCCCGGGCGGGAGCTCCTACGAGCAGTACTTC
TRBV3-1/TRBV3-2,NA,TRBJ2-7,NA,CASSQGSTADAEYF,TGTGCCAGCAGCCAAGGGAGCACAGCGGACGCCGAGTACTTC
TRBV10-3,TRBD1,TRBJ2-3,NA,CAISQDRADTQYF,TGTGCCATCAGTCAGGACAGGGCAGATACGCAGTATTTT
TRBV27,NA,TRBJ1-3,NA,CASSLTSRTASGNTIYF,TGTGCCAGCAGTCTGACCTCAAGGACAGCCTCTGGAAACACCATATATTTT
TRBV5-1,NA,TRBJ1-3,few,CASKHGSQVSGNTIYF,TGCGCCAGCAAGCACGGATCACAGGTCTCTGGAAACACCATATATTTT
TRBV19,TRBD1,TRBJ1-3,NA,CASSIRQGRNTIYF,TGTGCCAGTAGTATCCGACAGGGAAGAAACACCATATATTTT
TRBV6-4,TRBD1,TRBJ1-1,NA,CASSDSNRGWTEAFF,TGTGCCAGCAGTGACTCGAACAGGGGATGGACTGAAGCTTTCTTT
TRBV19,TRBD1,TRBJ2-2,NA,CASSIFAGGNTGELFF,TGTGCCAGTAGTATTTTTGCAGGGGGGAACACCGGGGAGCTGTTTTTT
TRBV5-1,TRBD1,TRBJ1-3,few,CASSDQPTGWGNTIYF,TGCGCCAGCAGCGATCAACCGACAGGGTGGGGAAACACCATATATTTT
TRBV12-3/TRBV12-4,TRBD2,TRBJ2-5,NA,CASSWASGGPQYF,TGTGCCAGCAGTTGGGCTAGCGGGGGACCCCAGTACTTC
TRBV29-1,TRBD1,TRBJ1-1,NA,CSVRTGRDTEAFF,TGCAGCGTTCGGACAGGGAGGGACACTGAAGCTTTCTTT
TRBV5-1,TRBD2,TRBJ2-3,once,CASRAGVTDTQYF,TGCGCCAGCCGGGCGGGGGTCACAGATACGCAGTATTTT
TRBV5-1,NA,TRBJ2-3,NA,CASSPGQTNTDTQYF,TGCGCCAGCAGCCCCGGACAGACCAACACAGATACGCAGTATTTT
TRBV4-2,TRBD1,TRBJ1-6,NA,CASSQEVGTGAGGNSPLHF,TGTGCCAGCAGCCAAGAGGTGGGGACAGGGGCCGGAGGTAATTCACCCCTCCACTTT
TRBV11-2,TRBD1,TRBJ1-2,NA,CASSPGLGQGAKSGYTF,TGTGCCAGCAGCCCCGGTTTGGGACAGGGGGCAAAGAGTGGCTACACCTTC
TRBV6-4,NA,TRBJ1-1,NA,CASSTEGNTEAFF,TGTGCCAGCAGTACGGAGGGGAACACTGAAGCTTTCTTT
TRBV3-1/TRBV3-2,NA,TRBJ2-3,once,CASSQERSRDTQYF,TGTGCCAGCAGCCAAGAGCGGTCGAGGGATACGCAGTATTTT
TRBV19,NA,TRBJ1-5,NA,CASSMSANQPQHF,TGTGCCAGTAGTATGAGTGCCAATCAGCCCCAGCATTTT
TRBV19,NA,TRBJ1-2,NA,CAAGEGSYGYTF,TGTGCCGCAGGGGAGGGCTCCTATGGCTACACCTTC
TRBV7-9,NA,TRBJ2-7,once,CASSPEGDEQYF,TGTGCCAGCAGCCCTGAAGGGGACGAGCAGTACTTC
TRBV6-5,NA,TRBJ2-7,NA,CASSSGFYEQYF,TGTGCCAGCAGTAGCGGGTTCTACGAGCAGTACTTC
TRBV2,NA,TRBJ2-2,NA,CASLGLNTGELFF,TGTGCCAGCTTGGGGCTGAACACCGGGGAGCTGTTTTTT
TRBV2,NA,TRBJ1-1,once,CASSRFKLLMNTEAFF,TGTGCCAGCAGCAGGTTCAAGCTGCTTATGAACACTGAAGCTTTCTTT
TRBV5-1,TRBD1,TRBJ1-2,NA,CASSLGQGSGYTF,TGCGCCAGCAGCTTGGGACAGGGGAGCGGCTACACCTTC
TRBV29-1,TRBD2,TRBJ2-1,NA,CSVGGGGDYNEQFF,TGCAGCGTTGGGGGCGGGGGAGATTACAATGAGCAGTTCTTC
TRBV5-1,TRBD1,TRBJ2-3,NA,CASSRARDRTRDTQYF,TGCGCCAGCAGCCGTGCTAGGGACAGGACCAGGGATACGCAGTATTTT
TRBV29-1,NA,TRBJ2-1,NA,CSVLGQTNEQFF,TGCAGCGTCCTAGGACAGACTAATGAGCAGTTCTTC
TRBV6-5,NA,TRBJ1-2,NA,CASLQTGAYGYTF,TGTGCCAGCCTACAGACAGGCGCCTATGGCTACACCTTC
TRBV28,NA,TRBJ1-6,once,CASSLASLSSYNSPLHF,TGTGCCAGCAGTTTGGCTAGCCTGAGCTCCTATAATTCACCCCTCCACTTT
TRBV10-3,TRBD2,TRBJ2-1,NA,CAISFRTSGSLNEQFF,TGTGCCATCAGCTTCCGGACTAGCGGGAGTTTAAATGAGCAGTTCTTC
TRBV2,TRBD2,TRBJ2-2,once,CASSLAGGYTGELFF,TGTGCCAGCAGCCTAGCGGGGGGTTACACCGGGGAGCTGTTTTTT
TRBV7-2,NA,TRBJ1-6,NA,CASGTTGSNNSPLHF,TGTGCCAGCGGAACGACAGGATCTAATAATTCACCCCTCCACTTT
TRBV5-4,NA,TRBJ2-3,few,CASSRGTDTQYF,TGTGCCAGCAGCCGTGGCACAGATACGCAGTATTTT
TRBV5-1,NA,TRBJ2-5,NA,CASSEQAYQETQYF,TGCGCCAGCAGCGAACAAGCGTACCAAGAGACCCAGTACTTC
TRBV7-8,NA,TRBJ1-1,NA,CASSSSGIEAFF,TGTGCCAGCAGCTCGTCCGGGATAGAAGCTTTCTTT